The clone carrying this TCR beta chain came up many times. Each CDR3 protein is one row after TCRdb ran MiXCR on the RACE reads. The sample holds around 52,000 distinct CDR3 sequences; 9.3% are singletons and the top ten take roughly 14%. This specimen belongs to a study of human T cells and chemical hapten exposure. Study-level background: On the upper back, patch tests were applied with 0.01% DPC and read at 6 days. Patients, a majority of them female, were diagnosed with alopecia areata, totalis or universalis. It was small differences in pooled library volume that mainly caused per-sample TCR yields to vary.

Time point in this sample: patch test 1, 2 weeks after DPC sensitization. The treatment: therapeutic diphenylcyclopropenone sensitization with weekly scalp DPC. Patients had alopecia, were aged 18 to 70, and were not pregnant. Germline V lookup: CDR1 LGHDT, CDR2 YNNKEL (reference sequence). Trimming removed 5 bases from V and 11 bases from J, with 12 bases in between. This CDR3 has 11 amino acids. The rearrangement uses TRBV3-1 and TRBJ2-5; tentatively, D is TRBD2 (5 bases). The source material was whole blood, sampled in connection with sensitization to the hapten diphenylcyclopropenone (DPC). This receptor was identified in a woman aged 40 to 49 with alopecia areata. Some clones in this sample may be carry-over from other donors' samples. The CDR3 nucleotides read TGTGCCAGCAGCACCACTAGGGCTCAGTACTTC. This translates into CASSTTRAQYF.